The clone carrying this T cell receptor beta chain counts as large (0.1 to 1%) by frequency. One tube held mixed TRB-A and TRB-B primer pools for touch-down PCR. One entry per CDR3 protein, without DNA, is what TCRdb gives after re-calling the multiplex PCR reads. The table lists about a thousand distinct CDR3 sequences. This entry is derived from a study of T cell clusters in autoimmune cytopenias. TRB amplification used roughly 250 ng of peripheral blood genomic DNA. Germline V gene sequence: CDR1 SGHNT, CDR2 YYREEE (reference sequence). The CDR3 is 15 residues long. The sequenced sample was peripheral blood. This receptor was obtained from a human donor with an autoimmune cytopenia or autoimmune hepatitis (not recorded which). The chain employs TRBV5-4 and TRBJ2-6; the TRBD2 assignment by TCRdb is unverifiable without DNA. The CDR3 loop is CASSPSQFGANVLTF. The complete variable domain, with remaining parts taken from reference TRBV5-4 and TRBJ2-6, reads ETGVTQSPTHLIKTRGQQVTLRCSSQSGHNTVSWYQQALGQGPQFIFQYYREEENGRGNFPPRFSGLQFPNYSSELNVNALELDDSALYLCASSPSQFGANVLTFGAGSRLTVL.